Following are 5 T cell receptor beta chains from one sample sequenced in a study of breast tumors, draining lymph nodes, adjacent tissues. Axillary draining lymph nodes of breast cancer patients supplied the node samples. TCRdb independently ran MiXCR on the multiplex PCR reads; one entry per CDR3 protein. The sample gives 200,000 to 300,000 distinct CDR3 sequences, roughly 31% of which show up once; 0.85% to 1.3% is in the top ten. The sample consisted of axillary lymph node tissue. These receptors originate from a female donor with breast cancer. Some clones in this sample may be carry-over from other donors' samples.

This clonotype has at least ten counts. The J gene is TRBJ2-3, the V gene TRBV11-2; D is unclear. Germline V CDR1 and CDR2: SGHAT, FQNNGV. Trimming stripped 3 bases from V and 7 bases from J, with 8 bases between. CDR3 length: 12 amino acids. The chain's CDR3 is CASSLSPYTQYF. The CDR3 coding sequence is TGTGCCAGCAGCTTGAGTCCATATACGCAGTATTTT.

The rearrangement joins TRBV9 to TRBJ1-4, with TRBD1 as a possible D gene (5 bases). This CDR3 contains 16 residues. In germline, CDR1 is SGDLS, CDR2 YYNGEE. With 1 base removed from V and 3 bases from J, the gap between germline ends came to 13 bases. CDR3: CASSVNRGDANEKLFF. In DNA, the CDR3 is TGTGCCAGCAGCGTAAATCGCGGGGACGCTAATGAAAAACTGTTTTTT.

The chain links TRBV24-1 to TRBJ2-3; 12 bases are shared with TRBD2. This CDR3 has 15 residues. V gave up 5 bases and J gave up 5 bases; unmatched junction bases: 4. CDR1 is KGHDR, CDR2 SFDVKD, per germline. The CDR3 DNA is TGTGCCACCAGTGCCCCGGGACTAGCGGGAGATACGCAGTATTTT. Protein sequence: CATSAPGLAGDTQYF.

This clonotype has at least ten counts. V is TRBV7-2 and J is TRBJ2-7; 11 nucleotides align to TRBD2. Trimming at V came to 5 bases and at J to 2 bases, leaving 8 bases not matched to a gene. Germline V gene lookup returns CDR1 SGHTA and CDR2 FQGNSA. This CDR3 comprises 16 residues. CDR3 sequence (DNA): TGTGCCAGCAGCCTTACTAGCGGGAGTCTCCCCTACGAGCAGTACTTC. As protein: CASSLTSGSLPYEQYF.

This clonotype was found many times. The chain has TRBV20-1 and TRBJ1-6; no definite D call. The CDR3 has 13 residues. V was trimmed by 0 bases and J by 13 bases, leaving 13 bases between them. The germline V gene encodes CDR1 DFQATT and CDR2 SNEGSKA (reference sequence). The DNA for the CDR3 is TGCAGTGCTAGAGATGTGAGCGGTTCCCCCCTCCACTTT. It encodes CSARDVSGSPLHF.